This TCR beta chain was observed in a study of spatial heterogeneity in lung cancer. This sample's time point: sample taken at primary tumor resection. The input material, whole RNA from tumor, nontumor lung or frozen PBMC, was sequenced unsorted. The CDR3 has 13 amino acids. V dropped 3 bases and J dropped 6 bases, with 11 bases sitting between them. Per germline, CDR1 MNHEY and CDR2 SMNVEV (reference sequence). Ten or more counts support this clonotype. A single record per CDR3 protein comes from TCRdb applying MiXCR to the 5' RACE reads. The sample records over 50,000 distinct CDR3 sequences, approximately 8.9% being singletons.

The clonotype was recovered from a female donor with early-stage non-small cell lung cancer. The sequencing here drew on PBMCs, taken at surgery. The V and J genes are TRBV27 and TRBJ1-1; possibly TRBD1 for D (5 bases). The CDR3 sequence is CASSLGGVPEAFF. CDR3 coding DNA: TGTGCCAGCAGTTTGGGGGGGGTCCCTGAAGCTTTCTTT.